These T cell receptor beta chains were read from a single sample in a study of T cell responses to AZD1222 COVID-19 vaccine. Assay used: immunoSEQ multiplex PCR; TCRdb lists only in-frame clones, some missing. The sample carries 82,000 or so clones, 90% recorded once. Sequenced here: peripheral blood, sampled on day 0 of AZD1222 vaccination. Receptors originate from an adult in good health. The CDR3 runs from the conserved cysteine through the conserved F or W. D genes are given only for firm matches. Only part of the rows carry a size: once, few, many, or a class if the clone is expanded.

>NA|TRBJ2-3|TRBV7-9|NA
TGTGCCAGCAGCACGCTTACGCAGTATTTT
CASSTLTQYF
>NA|TRBJ1-2|TRBV28|few
TGTGCCAGCAGTTTAGCCGGGATTTATGGCTACACCTTC
CASSLAGIYGYTF
>NA|TRBJ2-2|TRBV27|NA
TGTGCCAGCAGTTTATCTAGGCAGGGTTACACCGGGGAGCTGTTTTTT
CASSLSRQGYTGELFF
>TRBD1|TRBJ2-5|TRBV28|NA
TGTGCCAGCAGGCACCTACAGGGGGCAGAGACCCAGTACTTC
CASRHLQGAETQYF
>TRBD1|TRBJ2-2|TRBV2|NA
TGTGCCAGCAGTGAGATGGACAGGCGGACCGGGGAGCTGTTTTTT
CASSEMDRRTGELFF
>NA|TRBJ1-1|TRBV7-6|NA
TGTGCCAGCAGCCCCAGGAAGGATACTGAAGCTTTCTTT
CASSPRKDTEAFF
>TRBD2|TRBJ2-7|TRBV9|NA
TGTGCCAGCAGCGTAGTGCCTAGCGGGGACTACGAGCAGTACTTC
CASSVVPSGDYEQYF
>NA|TRBJ1-6|TRBV20-1|NA
TGCAGTGCTAGTCCGCAGGATAATTCACCCCTCCACTTT
CSASPQDNSPLHF
>TRBD1|TRBJ2-5|TRBV6-5|NA
TGTGCCAGCAGTCGACAGGGGAGCATAGAGACCCAGTACTTC
CASSRQGSIETQYF
>NA|TRBJ2-1|TRBV7-6|NA
TGTGCCAGCAGCTTACGGGACTTTCGCTTACCCCTCTACAATGAGCAGTTCTTC
CASSLRDFRLPLYNEQFF
>TRBD1|TRBJ2-1|TRBV11-3|NA
TGTGCCAGCAGCCCCGACAGGGCGAAGGGTGAGCAGTTCTTC
CASSPDRAKGEQFF
>NA|TRBJ1-6|TRBV18|NA
TGTGCCAGCTCACCAAAGCTGGGTGAGGGTTCACCCCTCCACTTT
CASSPKLGEGSPLHF
>NA|TRBJ2-2|TRBV11-3|NA
TGTGCCAGCAGCTTAGATTCGGATCCAAGGACCGGGGAGCTGTTTTTT
CASSLDSDPRTGELFF
>NA|TRBJ2-1|TRBV6-5|NA
TGTGCCAGCAGTTATAAGCGCGGGATTAACAATGAGCAGTTCTTC
CASSYKRGINNEQFF
>NA|TRBJ1-4|TRBV18|NA
TGTGCCAGCTCACCACGATATGAGGGACCAACTAATGAAAAACTGTTTTTT
CASSPRYEGPTNEKLFF
>NA|TRBJ1-1|TRBV27|NA
TGTGCCAGCAGTTCGGCAGGGAGGTACACTGAAGCTTTCTTT
CASSSAGRYTEAFF
>NA|TRBJ1-2|TRBV27|NA
TGTGCCAGCAGTTTAAGGAAGCAGGGGAGGCGCTACACCTTC
CASSLRKQGRRYTF
>NA|TRBJ2-2|TRBV9|NA
TGTGCCAGCAGCGTAGCCTTCCCGGCCCCCCGAGGTGGGTTGAGGGGGGAGCTGTTTTTT
CASSVAFPAPRGGLRGELFF
>NA|TRBJ1-1|TRBV28|NA
TGTGCCAGCAGCTTGGTCTGGACCACTGAAGCTTTCTTT
CASSLVWTTEAFF
>TRBD1|TRBJ1-1|TRBV19|NA
TGTGCCAGTAGTCCACGGGACAGACGGACTGAAGCTTTCTTT
CASSPRDRRTEAFF
>NA|TRBJ2-1|TRBV3-1/TRBV3-2|NA
TGTGCCAGCAGCCAGGGAAAAGCGAATGAGCAGTTCTTC
CASSQGKANEQFF
>NA|TRBJ1-2|TRBV28|NA
TGTGCCAGCAGTTCTGCACTAGATGGCCGCTATGGCTACACCTTC
CASSSALDGRYGYTF
>NA|TRBJ1-5|TRBV7-2|NA
TGTGCCAGCAGCTTAACGGACACTCAGCCCCAGCATTTT
CASSLTDTQPQHF
>NA|TRBJ1-2|TRBV25-1|NA
TGTGCCAGCAGTGGTAACTATGGCTACACCTTC
CASSGNYGYTF
>TRBD1|TRBJ2-6|TRBV5-8|NA
TGTGCCAGCAGCTGGGACAGGGAAGCTGGGGCCAACGTCCTGACTTTC
CASSWDREAGANVLTF
>TRBD2|TRBJ2-1|TRBV20-1|NA
TGCAGTGCTAGTCCCCCTATAGCGGGGTCTTACAATGAGCAGTTCTTC
CSASPPIAGSYNEQFF
>NA|TRBJ2-1|TRBV4-1|NA
TGCGCCAGCAGCCAAGCCGCGGAAAGGGGGTTTTCCTACAATGAGCAGTTCTTC
CASSQAAERGFSYNEQFF